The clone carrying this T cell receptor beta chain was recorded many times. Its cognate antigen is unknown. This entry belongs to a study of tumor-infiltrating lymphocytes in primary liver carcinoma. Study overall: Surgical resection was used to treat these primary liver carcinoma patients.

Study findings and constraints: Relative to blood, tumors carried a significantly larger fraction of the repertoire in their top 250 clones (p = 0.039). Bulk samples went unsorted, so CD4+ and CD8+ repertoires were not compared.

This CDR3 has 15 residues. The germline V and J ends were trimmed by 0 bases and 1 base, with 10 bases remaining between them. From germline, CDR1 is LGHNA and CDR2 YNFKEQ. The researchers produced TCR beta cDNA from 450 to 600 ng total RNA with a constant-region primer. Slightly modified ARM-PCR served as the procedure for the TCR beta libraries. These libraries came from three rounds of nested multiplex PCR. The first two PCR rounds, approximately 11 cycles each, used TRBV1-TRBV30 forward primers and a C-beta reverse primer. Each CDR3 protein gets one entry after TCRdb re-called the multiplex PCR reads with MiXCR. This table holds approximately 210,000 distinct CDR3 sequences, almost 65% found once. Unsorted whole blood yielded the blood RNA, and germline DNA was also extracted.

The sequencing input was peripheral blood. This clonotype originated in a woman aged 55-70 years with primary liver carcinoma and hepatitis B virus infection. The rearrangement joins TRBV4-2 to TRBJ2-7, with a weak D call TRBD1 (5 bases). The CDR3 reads CASSQDQGPSYEQYF. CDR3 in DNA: TGTGCCAGCAGCCAAGATCAGGGTCCTTCCTACGAGCAGTACTTC.